Listed below are T cell receptor beta chains from one sample, sequenced in a study of monozygotic twins with inflammatory bowel disease. TCRdb re-called the 5' RACE reads; every CDR3 protein appears as one record, without DNA. Its table lists around 410,000 distinct CDR3 sequences. Sequencing was done on a sample of blood. Receptors originate from a human donor with ulcerative colitis or Crohn's disease, or a healthy co-twin of an affected twin (not recorded which). Both conserved end residues are part of each CDR3.

>TRBV18|TRBJ1-1|11
CASSPDDEAFF
>TRBV18|TRBJ2-1|17
CASSPPKTSGRAMEQFF
>TRBV4-1|TRBJ1-3|12
CASSQAVNTIYF
>TRBV4-3|TRBJ2-1|16
CASSQERLEGAPEQFF
>TRBV10-3|TRBJ2-5|14
CAIRDYAAGETQYF
>TRBV28|TRBJ2-1|11
CASRKRNEQFF
>TRBV20-1|TRBJ2-7|14
CSADRTSKGGKQYF
>TRBV28|TRBJ2-1|14
CASSPAGLDNEQFF
>TRBV4-3|TRBJ2-3|15
CASSKGGDFTDTQYF
>TRBV7-9|TRBJ2-5|15
CASSLVAGLQETQYF
>TRBV9|TRBJ2-3|17
CASSVAGAGGAADTQYF
>TRBV7-2|TRBJ2-4|15
CASSLTPTAKNIQYF
>TRBV5-6|TRBJ2-1|15
CASSLVWGATDEQFF
>TRBV6-6|TRBJ2-7|12
CASGGPTYEQYF
>TRBV7-3|TRBJ2-2|18
CASSSVPAVLENTGELFF
>TRBV20-1|TRBJ1-2|14
CSASDQNRGNGYTF
>TRBV7-7|TRBJ1-4|13
CASSPREGEKLFF
>TRBV19|TRBJ2-2|15
CASRREGANTGELFF
>TRBV18|TRBJ2-7|15
CASSPRNRDVYEQYF
>TRBV18|TRBJ2-7|14
CASSPVMGLHEQYF
>TRBV21-1|TRBJ2-1|12
CASRSTYNEQFF
>TRBV7-6|TRBJ2-1|13
CASSLAHNNEQFF
>TRBV6-1|TRBJ2-1|15
CASSPGGRSYNEQFF
>TRBV28|TRBJ1-1|13
CASSLRAELEAFF
>TRBV30|TRBJ1-1|13
CAWSEGMSTEAFF
>TRBV28|TRBJ2-1|15
CASSRDRGAGNEQFF
>TRBV14|TRBJ1-1|18
CASSQVMPGRQPNTEAFF
>TRBV20-1|TRBJ2-7|13
CSARAPHSYEQYF
>TRBV19|TRBJ2-5|15
CASSRDRAGQGTQYF
>TRBV9|TRBJ1-1|16
CASSVDPAGAPTEAFF
>TRBV27|TRBJ2-7|14
CAISSLDLSYEQYF
>TRBV5-1|TRBJ1-6|15
CASSAGTADNSPLHF
>TRBV20-1|TRBJ2-4|15
CSARPAGGSKNIQYF
>TRBV18|TRBJ1-1|15
CASSYTVPENTEAFF
>TRBV25-1|TRBJ2-3|16
CASSDPSGLSTDTQYF
>TRBV20-1|TRBJ1-5|14
CSASRDSSNQPQHF
>TRBV19|TRBJ1-5|16
CASSAGAPGSNQPQHF
>TRBV30|TRBJ1-6|13
CAWSSWGFSPLHF
>TRBV25-1|TRBJ2-5|18
CASSEYRMGTGAGETQYF
>TRBV2|TRBJ2-7|14
CASKTGLLYYEQYF
>TRBV15|TRBJ2-1|13
CATSIRLNNEQFF
>TRBV12-3/TRBV12-4|TRBJ2-5|16
CASSRGQGGRQETQYF